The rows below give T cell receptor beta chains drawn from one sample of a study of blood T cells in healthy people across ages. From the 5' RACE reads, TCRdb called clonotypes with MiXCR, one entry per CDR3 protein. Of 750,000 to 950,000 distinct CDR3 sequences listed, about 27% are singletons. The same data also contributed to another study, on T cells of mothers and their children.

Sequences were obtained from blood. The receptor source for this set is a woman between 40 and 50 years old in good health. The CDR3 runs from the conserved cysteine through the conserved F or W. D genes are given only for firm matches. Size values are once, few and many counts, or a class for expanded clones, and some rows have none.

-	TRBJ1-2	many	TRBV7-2	TGTGCCAGCAGCTTAGGACCGAGGGACTATGGCTACACCTTC	CASSLGPRDYGYTF
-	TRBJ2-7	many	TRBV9	TGTGCCAGCAGCGTCCGGGACGGAACCTACGAGCAGTACTTC	CASSVRDGTYEQYF
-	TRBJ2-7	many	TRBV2	TGTGCCAGCAGTGAAAATCCGTCGCTCGAGCAGTACTTC	CASSENPSLEQYF
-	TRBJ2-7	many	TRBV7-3	TGTACCAGCAGTATCGTACACGGCGAGCAGTACTTC	CTSSIVHGEQYF
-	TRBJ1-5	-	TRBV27	TGTGCCAGCAGTTTTAAGGGGGGCTATAGCAATCAGCCCCAGCATTTT	CASSFKGGYSNQPQHF
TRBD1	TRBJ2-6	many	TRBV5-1	TGCGCCAGCAGCATAGGACAGGCCCTCTCTGGGGCCAACGTCCTGACTTTC	CASSIGQALSGANVLTF
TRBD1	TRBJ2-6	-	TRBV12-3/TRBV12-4	TGTGCCAGCAGACCAAGACAGGGCCTAGGGGCCAACGTCCTGACTTTC	CASRPRQGLGANVLTF
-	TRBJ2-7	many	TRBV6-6	TGTGCCAGCAGCCGCCACGGGGCCTACGAGCAGTACTTC	CASSRHGAYEQYF
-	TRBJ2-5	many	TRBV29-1	TGCAGCCAAAGAGCGGCCGAGCAAGAGACCCAGTACTTC	CSQRAAEQETQYF
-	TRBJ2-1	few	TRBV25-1	TGTGCCAGCAGTGACAAGAGGCCAGGGATATTACGTGGTCGGCAGTTCTTC	CASSDKRPGILRGRQFF